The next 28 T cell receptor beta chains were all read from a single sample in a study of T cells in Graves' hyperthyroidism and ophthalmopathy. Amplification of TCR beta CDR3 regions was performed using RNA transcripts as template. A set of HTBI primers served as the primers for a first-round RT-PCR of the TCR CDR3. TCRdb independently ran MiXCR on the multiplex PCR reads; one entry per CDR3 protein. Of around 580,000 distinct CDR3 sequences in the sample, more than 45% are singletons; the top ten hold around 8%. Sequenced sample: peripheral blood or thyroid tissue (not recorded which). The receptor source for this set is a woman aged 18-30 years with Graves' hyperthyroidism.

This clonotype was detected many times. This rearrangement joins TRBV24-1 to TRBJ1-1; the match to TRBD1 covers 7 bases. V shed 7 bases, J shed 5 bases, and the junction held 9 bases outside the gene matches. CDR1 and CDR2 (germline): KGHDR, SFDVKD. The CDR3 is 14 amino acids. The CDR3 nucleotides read TGTGCCACCAGCTCGAACAGGGGAAATACTGAAGCTTTCTTT. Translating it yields CATSSNRGNTEAFF.

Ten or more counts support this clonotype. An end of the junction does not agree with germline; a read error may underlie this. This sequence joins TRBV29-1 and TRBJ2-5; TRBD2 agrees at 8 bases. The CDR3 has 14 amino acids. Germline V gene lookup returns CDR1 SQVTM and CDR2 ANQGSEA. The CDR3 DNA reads TGCAACGTTGAAGGGACTAGGCTTCAAGAGACCCAGTACTTC. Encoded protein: CNVEGTRLQETQYF.

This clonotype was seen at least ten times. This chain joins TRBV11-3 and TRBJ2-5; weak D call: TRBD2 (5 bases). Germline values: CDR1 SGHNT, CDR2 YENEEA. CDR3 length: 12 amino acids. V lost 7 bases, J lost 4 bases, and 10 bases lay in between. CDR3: CASTQSGETQYF. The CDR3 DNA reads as TGTGCCAGCACTCAGAGCGGAGAGACCCAGTACTTC.

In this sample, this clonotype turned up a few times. CDR3 protein: CAWRLGGRLREQYF. The CDR3 nucleotides are TGTGCCTGGAGGCTCGGCGGGAGGTTGCGCGAGCAGTACTTC. This chain links TRBV30 with TRBJ2-7, with TRBD2 matching 8 bases. This CDR3 is built from 14 residues. J was trimmed by 6 bases and V by 3 bases; bases with no gene match: 10. CDR1 and CDR2 from the germline V gene are GTSNPN and SVGIG (reference sequence).

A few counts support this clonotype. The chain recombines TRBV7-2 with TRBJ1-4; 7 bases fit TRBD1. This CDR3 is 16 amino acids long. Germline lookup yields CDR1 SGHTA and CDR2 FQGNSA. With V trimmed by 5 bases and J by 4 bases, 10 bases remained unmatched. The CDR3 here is CASSRLPGTDNEKLFF. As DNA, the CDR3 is TGTGCCAGCAGCCGGCTTCCGGGGACAGATAATGAAAAACTGTTTTTT. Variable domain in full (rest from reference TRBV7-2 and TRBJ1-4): GAGVSQSPSNKVTEKGKDVELRCDPISGHTALYWYRQSLGQGLEFLIYFQGNSAPDKSGLPSDRFSAERTGGSVSTLTIQRTQQEDSAVYLCASSRLPGTDNEKLFFGSGTQLSVL.

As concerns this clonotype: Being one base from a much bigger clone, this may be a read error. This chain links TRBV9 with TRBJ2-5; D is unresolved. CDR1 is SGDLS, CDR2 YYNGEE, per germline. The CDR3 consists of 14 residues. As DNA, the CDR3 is TGTGCCAGCAGCGTAGGGGCGAATCAAGAGGCCCAGTACTTC. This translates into CASSVGANQEAQYF.

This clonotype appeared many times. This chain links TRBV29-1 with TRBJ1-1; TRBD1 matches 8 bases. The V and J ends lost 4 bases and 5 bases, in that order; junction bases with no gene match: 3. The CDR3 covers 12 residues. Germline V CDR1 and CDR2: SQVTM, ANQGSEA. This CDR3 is CSVGTGITEAFF. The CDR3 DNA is TGCAGCGTTGGGACAGGGATTACTGAAGCTTTCTTT.

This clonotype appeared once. CDR3 residues: CSAGHSGRATDTQYF. The CDR3 DNA reads TGCAGTGCTGGTCACAGCGGGAGGGCTACAGATACGCAGTATTTT. The chain joins TRBV20-1 to TRBJ2-3; 10 nucleotides agree with TRBD2. Unmatched junction bases numbered 8, after V lost 5 bases and J lost 3 bases. The CDR3 consists of 15 residues. Per germline, CDR1 DFQATT and CDR2 SNEGSKA (reference sequence).

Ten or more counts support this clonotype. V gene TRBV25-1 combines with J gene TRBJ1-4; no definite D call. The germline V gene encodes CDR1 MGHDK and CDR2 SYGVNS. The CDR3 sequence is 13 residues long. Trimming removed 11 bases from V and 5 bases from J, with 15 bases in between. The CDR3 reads CAVEEGVNEKLFF. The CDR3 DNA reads TGTGCCGTAGAGGAGGGAGTCAATGAAAAACTGTTTTTT.

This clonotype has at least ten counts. The CDR3 DNA reads as TGCAGTGCTAGTGCTAGCGGGTCTCCCTACGAGCAGTACTTC. Protein product: CSASASGSPYEQYF. This chain joins TRBV20-1 and TRBJ2-7; 8 nucleotides agree with TRBD2. Germline trimming cut 3 bases from V and 2 bases from J; bases unmatched to any gene: 6. Germline V gives CDR1 DFQATT, CDR2 SNEGSKA (reference sequence). The CDR3 extends over 14 amino acids.

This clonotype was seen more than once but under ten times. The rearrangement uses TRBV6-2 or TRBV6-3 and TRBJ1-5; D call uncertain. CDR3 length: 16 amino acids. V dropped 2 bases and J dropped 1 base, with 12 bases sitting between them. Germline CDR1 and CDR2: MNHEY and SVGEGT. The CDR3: CASSYLGRISNQPQHF. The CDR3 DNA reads TGTGCCAGCAGTTACCTTGGCAGGATAAGCAATCAGCCCCAGCATTTT.

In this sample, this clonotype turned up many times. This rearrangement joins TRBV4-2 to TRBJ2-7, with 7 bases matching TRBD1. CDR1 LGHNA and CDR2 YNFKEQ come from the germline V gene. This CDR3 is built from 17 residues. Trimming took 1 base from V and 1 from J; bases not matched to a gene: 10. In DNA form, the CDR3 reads TGTGCCAGCAGCCAAGGGGGGCGAGGGGGCCGGTCCTACGAGCAGTACTTC. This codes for CASSQGGRGGRSYEQYF.

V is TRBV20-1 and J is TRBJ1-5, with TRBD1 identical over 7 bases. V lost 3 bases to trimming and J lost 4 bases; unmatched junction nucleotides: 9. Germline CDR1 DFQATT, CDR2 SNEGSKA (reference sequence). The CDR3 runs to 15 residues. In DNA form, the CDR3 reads TGCAGTGCTAGTGAGTTAGCGGACAGGAATCAGCCCCAGCATTTT. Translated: CSASELADRNQPQHF.

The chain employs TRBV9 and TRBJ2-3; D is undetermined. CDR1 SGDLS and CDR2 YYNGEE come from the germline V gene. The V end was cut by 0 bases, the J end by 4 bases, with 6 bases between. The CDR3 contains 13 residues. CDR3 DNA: TGTGCCAGCAGCGTAGAAATCGCAGATACGCAGTATTTT. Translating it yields CASSVEIADTQYF.

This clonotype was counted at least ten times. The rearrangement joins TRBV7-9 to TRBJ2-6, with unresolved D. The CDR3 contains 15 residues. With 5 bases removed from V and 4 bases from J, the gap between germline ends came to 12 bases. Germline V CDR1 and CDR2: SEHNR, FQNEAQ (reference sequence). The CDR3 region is CASSRRSLGANVLTF. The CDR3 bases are TGTGCCAGCAGCCGACGTTCTTTGGGGGCCAACGTCCTGACTTTC. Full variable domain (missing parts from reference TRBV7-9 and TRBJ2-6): DTGVSQNPRHKITKRGQNVTFRCDPISEHNRLYWYRQTLGQGPEFLTYFQNEAQLEKSRLLSDRFSAERPKGSFSTLEIQRTEQGDSAMYLCASSRRSLGANVLTFGAGSRLTVL.

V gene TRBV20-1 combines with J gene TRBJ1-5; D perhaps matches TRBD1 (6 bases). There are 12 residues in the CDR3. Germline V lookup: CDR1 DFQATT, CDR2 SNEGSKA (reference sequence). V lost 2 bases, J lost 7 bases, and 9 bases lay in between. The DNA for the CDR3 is TGCAGTGCTAGATCAGGGGACCAGCCCCAGCATTTT. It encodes CSARSGDQPQHF.

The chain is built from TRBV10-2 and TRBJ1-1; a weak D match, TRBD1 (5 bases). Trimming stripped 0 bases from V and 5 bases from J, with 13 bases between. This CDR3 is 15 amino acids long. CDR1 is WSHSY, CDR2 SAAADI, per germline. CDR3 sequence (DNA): TGCGCCAGCAGTGAGTCGGTAGGGACGGGGACTGAAGCTTTCTTT. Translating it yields CASSESVGTGTEAFF.

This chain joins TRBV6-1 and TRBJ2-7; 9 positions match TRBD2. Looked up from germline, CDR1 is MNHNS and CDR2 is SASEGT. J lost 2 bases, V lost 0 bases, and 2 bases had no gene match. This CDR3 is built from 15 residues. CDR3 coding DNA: TGTGCCAGCAGTGAAGCGCGGACTAGCGCCTACGAGCAGTACTTC. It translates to CASSEARTSAYEQYF.

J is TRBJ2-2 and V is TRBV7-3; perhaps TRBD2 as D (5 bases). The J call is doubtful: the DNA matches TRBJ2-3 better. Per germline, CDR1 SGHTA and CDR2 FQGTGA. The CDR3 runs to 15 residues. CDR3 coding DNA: TGTGCCAGCAGCTTAATGGTCGGGAAGACAGATACGCAGTATTTT. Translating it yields CASSLMVGKTDTQYF.

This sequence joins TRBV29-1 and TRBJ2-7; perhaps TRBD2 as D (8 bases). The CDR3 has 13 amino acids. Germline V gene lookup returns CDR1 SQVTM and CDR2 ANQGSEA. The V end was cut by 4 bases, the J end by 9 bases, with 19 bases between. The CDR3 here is CSVGDRGREGQYF. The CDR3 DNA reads TGCAGCGTTGGGGACAGAGGACGGGAGGGGCAGTACTTC.

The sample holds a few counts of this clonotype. The CDR3 spells CASSSDRDREAFF. CDR3 DNA: TGTGCCAGCTCATCTGACCGGGACAGGGAAGCTTTCTTT. The rearrangement joins TRBV18 to TRBJ1-1, with 8 positions matching TRBD1. This CDR3 is built from 13 residues. Germline CDR1 and CDR2: KGHSH and LQKENI. Trimming at V came to 5 bases and at J to 8 bases, leaving 7 bases not matched to a gene.

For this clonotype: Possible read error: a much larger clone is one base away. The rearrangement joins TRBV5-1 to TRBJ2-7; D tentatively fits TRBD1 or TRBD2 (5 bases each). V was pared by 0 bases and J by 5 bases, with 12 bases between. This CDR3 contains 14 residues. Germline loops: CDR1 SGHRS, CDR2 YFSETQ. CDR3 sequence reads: CASSLAGLGDEQYF. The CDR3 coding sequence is TGCGCCAGCAGCTTGGCAGGGTTGGGGGACGAGCAGTACTTC.

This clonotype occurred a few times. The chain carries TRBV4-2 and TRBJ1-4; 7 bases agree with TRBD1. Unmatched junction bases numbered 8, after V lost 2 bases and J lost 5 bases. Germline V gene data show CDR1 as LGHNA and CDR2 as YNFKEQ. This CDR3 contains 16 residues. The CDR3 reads CASSQRKEGANEKLFF. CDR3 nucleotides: TGTGCCAGCAGCCAAAGAAAGGAGGGGGCCAATGAAAAACTGTTTTTT.

The CDR3 protein is CATSDRASPLHF. CDR3 coding DNA: TGTGCCACCTCGGACAGGGCTTCACCCCTCCACTTT. J is TRBJ1-6 and V is TRBV19, with 8 bases matching TRBD1. The CDR3 spans 12 residues. The V gene's germline CDR1 is LNHDA and CDR2 SQIVND (reference sequence). J gave up 9 bases and V 10 bases, and 5 bases lay outside the gene matches.

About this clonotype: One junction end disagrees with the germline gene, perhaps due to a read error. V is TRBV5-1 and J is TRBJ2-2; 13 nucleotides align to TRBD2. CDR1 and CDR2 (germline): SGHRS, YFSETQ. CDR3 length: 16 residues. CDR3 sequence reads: CVSSLGLAGSTGELFF. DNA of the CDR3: TGCGTCAGCAGCTTGGGACTAGCGGGATCTACCGGGGAGCTGTTTTTT. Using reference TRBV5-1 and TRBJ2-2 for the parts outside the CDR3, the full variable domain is KAGVTQTPRYLIKTRGQQVTLSCSPISGHRSVSWYQQTPGQGLQFLFEYFSETQRNKGNFPGRFSGRQFSNSRSEMNVSTLELGDSALYLCVSSLGLAGSTGELFFGEGSRLTVL.

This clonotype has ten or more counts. CDR3 in amino acids: CSARDGTLNNSPLHF. CDR3 nucleotides: TGCAGTGCTAGAGACGGGACGCTTAATAATTCACCCCTCCACTTT. The V and J genes are TRBV20-1 and TRBJ1-6, with a tentative D call TRBD1 (5 bases). CDR3 length equals 15 residues. CDR1 is DFQATT, CDR2 SNEGSKA, per germline (reference sequence). Trimming shortened V by 0 bases and J by 5 bases, and 11 bases separated the two germline ends.

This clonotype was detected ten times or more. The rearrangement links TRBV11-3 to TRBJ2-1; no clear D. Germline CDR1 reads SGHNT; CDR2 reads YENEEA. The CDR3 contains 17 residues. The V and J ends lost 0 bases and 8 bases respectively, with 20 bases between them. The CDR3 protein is CASSLDRRLEEGDEQFF. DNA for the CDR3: TGTGCCAGCAGCTTAGATAGAAGACTCGAAGAAGGCGATGAGCAGTTCTTC.

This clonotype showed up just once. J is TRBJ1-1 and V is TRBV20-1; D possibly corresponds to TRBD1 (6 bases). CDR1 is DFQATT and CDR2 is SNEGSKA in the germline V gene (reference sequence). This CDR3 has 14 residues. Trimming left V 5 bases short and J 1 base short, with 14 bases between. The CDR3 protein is CSAATGQSNTEAFF. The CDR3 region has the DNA TGCAGTGCTGCAACAGGACAGTCGAACACTGAAGCTTTCTTT.